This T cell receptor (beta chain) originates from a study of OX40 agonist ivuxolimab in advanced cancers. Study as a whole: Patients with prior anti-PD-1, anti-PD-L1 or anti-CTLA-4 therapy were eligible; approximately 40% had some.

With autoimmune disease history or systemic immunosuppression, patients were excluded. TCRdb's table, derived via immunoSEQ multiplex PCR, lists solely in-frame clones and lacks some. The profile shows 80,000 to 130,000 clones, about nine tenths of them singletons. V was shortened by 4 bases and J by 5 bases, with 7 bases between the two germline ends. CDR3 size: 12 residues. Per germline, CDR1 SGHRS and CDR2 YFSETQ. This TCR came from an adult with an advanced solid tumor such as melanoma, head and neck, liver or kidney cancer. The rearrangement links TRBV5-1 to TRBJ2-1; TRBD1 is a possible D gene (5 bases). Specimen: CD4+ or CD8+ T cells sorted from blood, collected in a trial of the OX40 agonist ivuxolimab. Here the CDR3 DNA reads TGCGCCAGCAGCCAAGGGGACAATGAGCAGTTCTTC. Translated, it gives CASSQGDNEQFF.